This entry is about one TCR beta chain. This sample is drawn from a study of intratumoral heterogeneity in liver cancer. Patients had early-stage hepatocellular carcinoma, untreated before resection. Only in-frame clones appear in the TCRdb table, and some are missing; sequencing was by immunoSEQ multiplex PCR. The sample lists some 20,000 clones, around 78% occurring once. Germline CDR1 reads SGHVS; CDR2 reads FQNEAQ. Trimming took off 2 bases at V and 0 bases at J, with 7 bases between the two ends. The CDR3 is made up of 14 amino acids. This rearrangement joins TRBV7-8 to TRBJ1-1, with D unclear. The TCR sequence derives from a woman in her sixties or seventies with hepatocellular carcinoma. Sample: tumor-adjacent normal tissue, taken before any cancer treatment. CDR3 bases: TGTGCCAGCAGCTTATTCGGGATGAACACTGAAGCTTTCTTT. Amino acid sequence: CASSLFGMNTEAFF.